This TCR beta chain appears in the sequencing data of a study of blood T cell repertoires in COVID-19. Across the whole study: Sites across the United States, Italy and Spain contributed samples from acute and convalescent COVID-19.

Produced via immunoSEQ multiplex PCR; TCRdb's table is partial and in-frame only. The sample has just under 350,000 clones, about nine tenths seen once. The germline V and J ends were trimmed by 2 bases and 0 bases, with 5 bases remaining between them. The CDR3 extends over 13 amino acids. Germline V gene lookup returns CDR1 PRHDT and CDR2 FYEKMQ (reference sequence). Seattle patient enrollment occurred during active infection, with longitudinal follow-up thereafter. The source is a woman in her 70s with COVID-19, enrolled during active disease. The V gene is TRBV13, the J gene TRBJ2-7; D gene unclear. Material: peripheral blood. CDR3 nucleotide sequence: TGTGCCAGCAGCTTAATCCGCTCCTACGAGCAGTACTTC. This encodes CASSLIRSYEQYF. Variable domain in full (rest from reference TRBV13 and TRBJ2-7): AAGVIQSPRHLIKEKRETATLKCYPIPRHDTVYWYQQGPGQDPQFLISFYEKMQSDKGSIPDRFSAQQFSDYHSELNMSSLELGDSALYFCASSLIRSYEQYFGPGTRLTVT.